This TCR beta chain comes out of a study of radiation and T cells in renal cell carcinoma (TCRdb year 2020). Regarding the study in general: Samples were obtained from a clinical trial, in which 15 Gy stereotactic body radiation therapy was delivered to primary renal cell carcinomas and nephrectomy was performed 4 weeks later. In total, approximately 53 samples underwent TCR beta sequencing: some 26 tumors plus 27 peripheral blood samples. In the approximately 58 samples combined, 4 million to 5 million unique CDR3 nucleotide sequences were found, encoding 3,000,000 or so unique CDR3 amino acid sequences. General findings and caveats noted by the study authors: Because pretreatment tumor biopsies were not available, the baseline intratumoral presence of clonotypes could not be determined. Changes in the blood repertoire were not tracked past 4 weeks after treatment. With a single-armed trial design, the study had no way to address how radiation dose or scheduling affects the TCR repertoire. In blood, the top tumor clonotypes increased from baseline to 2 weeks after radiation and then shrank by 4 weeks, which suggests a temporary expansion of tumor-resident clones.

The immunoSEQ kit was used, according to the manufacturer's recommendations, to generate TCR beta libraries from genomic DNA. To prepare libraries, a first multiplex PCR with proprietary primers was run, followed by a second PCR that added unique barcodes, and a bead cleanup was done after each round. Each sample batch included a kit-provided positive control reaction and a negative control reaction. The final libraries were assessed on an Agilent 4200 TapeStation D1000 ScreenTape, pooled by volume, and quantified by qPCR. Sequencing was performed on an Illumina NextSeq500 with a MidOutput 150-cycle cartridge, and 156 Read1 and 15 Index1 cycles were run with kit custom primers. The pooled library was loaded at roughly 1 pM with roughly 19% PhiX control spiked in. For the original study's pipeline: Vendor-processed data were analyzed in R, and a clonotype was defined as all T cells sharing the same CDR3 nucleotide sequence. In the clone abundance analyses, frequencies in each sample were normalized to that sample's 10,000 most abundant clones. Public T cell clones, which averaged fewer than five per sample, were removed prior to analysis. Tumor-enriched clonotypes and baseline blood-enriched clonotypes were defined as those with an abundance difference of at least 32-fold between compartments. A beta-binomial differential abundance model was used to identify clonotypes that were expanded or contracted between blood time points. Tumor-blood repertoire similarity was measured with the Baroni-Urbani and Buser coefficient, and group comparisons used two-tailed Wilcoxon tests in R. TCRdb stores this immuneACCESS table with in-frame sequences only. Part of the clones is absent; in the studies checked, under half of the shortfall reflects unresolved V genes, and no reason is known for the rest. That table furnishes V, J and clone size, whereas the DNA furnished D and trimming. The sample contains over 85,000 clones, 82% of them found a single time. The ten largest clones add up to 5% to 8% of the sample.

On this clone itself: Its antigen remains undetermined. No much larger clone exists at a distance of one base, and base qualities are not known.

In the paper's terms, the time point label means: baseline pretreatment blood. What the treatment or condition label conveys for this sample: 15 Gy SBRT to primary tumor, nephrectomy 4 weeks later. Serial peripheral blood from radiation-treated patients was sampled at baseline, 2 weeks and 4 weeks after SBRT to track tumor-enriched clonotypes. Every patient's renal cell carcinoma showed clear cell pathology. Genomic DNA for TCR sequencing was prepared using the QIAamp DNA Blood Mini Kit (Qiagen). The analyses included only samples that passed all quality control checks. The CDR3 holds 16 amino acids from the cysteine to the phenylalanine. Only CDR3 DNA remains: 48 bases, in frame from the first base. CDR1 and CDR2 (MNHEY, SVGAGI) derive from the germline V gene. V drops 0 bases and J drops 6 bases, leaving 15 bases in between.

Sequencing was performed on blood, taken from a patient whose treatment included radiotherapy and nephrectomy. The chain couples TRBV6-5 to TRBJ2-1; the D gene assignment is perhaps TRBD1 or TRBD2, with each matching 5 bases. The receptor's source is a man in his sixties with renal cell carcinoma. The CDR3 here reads CASSYSGAQLANEQFF. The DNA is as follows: TGTGCCAGCAGTTACTCCGGGGCTCAGTTGGCCAATGAGCAGTTCTTC.